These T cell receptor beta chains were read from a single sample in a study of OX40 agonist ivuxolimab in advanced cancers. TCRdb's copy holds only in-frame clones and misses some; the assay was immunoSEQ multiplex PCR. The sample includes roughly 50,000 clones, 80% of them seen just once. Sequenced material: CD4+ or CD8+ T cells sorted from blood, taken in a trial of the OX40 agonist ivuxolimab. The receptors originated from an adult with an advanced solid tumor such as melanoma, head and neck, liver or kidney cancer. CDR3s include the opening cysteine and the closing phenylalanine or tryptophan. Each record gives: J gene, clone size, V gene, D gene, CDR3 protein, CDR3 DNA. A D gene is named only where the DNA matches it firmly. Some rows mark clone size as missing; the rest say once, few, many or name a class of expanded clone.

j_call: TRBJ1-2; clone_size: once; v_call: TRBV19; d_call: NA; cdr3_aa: CASSIGSLGGYTF; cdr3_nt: TGTGCCAGTAGTATAGGGAGTCTTGGAGGCTACACCTTC
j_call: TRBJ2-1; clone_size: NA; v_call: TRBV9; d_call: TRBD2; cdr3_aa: CASSPRTSGNNEQFF; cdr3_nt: TGTGCCAGCAGCCCGCGGACTAGCGGGAACAATGAGCAGTTCTTC
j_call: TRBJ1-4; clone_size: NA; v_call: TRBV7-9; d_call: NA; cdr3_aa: CASSLVREKLFF; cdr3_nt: TGTGCCAGCAGCTTAGTTCGGGAAAAACTGTTTTTT
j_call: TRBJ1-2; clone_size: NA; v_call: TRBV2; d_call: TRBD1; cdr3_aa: CASRGTGPYGYTF; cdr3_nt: TGTGCCAGCAGGGGGACAGGGCCCTATGGCTACACCTTC
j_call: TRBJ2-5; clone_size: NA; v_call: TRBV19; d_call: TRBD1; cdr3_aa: CASSTGGVETQYF; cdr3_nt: TGTGCCAGTAGTACAGGGGGTGTGGAGACCCAGTACTTC
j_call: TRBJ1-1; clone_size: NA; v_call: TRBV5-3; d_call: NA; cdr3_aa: CARSALGDPNTEAFF; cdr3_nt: TGTGCCAGAAGCGCGTTAGGGGACCCGAACACTGAAGCTTTCTTT
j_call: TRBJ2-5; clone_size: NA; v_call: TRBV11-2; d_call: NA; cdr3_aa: CASSYLYRGQETQYF; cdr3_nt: TGTGCCAGCAGCTACCTATACCGGGGCCAAGAGACCCAGTACTTC
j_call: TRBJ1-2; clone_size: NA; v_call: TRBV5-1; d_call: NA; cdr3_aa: CASSAGGQSFGYTF; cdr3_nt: TGCGCCAGCAGCGCCGGGGGCCAATCCTTTGGCTACACCTTC
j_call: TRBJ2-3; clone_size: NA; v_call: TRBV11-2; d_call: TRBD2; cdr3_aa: CASAGGPKRDTQYF; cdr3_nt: TGTGCCAGCGCGGGGGGGCCTAAGAGAGATACGCAGTATTTT
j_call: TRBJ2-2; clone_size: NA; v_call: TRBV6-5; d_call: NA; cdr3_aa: CASSYVGLNTGELFF; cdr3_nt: TGTGCCAGCAGTTACGTGGGACTTAACACCGGGGAGCTGTTTTTT
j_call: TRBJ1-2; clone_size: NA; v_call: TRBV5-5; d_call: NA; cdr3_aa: CASSLRGGNYGYTF; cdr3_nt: TGTGCCAGCAGCTTGAGGGGAGGCAACTATGGCTACACCTTC
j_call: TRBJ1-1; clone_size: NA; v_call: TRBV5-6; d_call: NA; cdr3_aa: CASSYGGSVTEAFF; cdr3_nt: TGTGCCAGCAGCTACGGGGGCAGCGTCACTGAAGCTTTCTTT
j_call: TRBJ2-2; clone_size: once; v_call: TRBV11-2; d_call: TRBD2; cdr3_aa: CASSLRGTSGRGITGELFF; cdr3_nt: TGTGCCAGCAGCTTAAGGGGGACTAGCGGGAGAGGTATCACCGGGGAGCTGTTTTTT
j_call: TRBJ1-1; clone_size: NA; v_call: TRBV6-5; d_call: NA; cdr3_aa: CASSYSGFTEAFF; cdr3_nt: TGTGCCAGCAGTTACTCGGGATTCACTGAAGCTTTCTTT
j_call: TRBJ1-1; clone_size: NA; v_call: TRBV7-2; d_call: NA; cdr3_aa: CASSYDRERSTEAFF; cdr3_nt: TGTGCCAGCAGCTATGACAGAGAGAGGAGCACTGAAGCTTTCTTT
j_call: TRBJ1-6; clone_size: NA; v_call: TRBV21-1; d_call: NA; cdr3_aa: CASSKRWTGDSSPLHF; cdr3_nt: TGTGCCAGCAGCAAAAGGTGGACAGGAGACAGTTCACCCCTCCACTTT
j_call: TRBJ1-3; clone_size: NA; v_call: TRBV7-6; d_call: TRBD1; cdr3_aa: CASSLTGTGAYSGNTIYF; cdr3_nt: TGTGCCAGCAGCCTCACTGGGACAGGGGCGTACTCTGGAAACACCATATATTTT
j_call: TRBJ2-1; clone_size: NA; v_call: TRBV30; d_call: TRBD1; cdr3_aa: CAWTGGSYNEQFF; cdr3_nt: TGTGCCTGGACAGGGGGCTCCTACAATGAGCAGTTCTTC
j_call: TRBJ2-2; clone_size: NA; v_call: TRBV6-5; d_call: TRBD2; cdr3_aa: CASSPGTRSGELFF; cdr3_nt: TGTGCCAGCAGCCCCGGGACTAGATCCGGGGAGCTGTTTTTT
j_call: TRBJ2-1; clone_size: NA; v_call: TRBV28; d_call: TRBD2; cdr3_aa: CASSTSAPYNEQFF; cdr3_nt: TGTGCCAGCAGCACTAGCGCGCCCTACAATGAGCAGTTCTTC
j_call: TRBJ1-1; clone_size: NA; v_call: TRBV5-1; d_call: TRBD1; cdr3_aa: CASSPGTANTEAFF; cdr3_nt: TGCGCCAGCAGCCCAGGGACAGCGAACACTGAAGCTTTCTTT
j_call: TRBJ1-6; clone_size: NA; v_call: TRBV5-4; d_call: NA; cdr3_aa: CASSLRDWNSPLHF; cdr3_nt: TGTGCCAGCAGCTTACGGGACTGGAATTCACCCCTCCACTTT
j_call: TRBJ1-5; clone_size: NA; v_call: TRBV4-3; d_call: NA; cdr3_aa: CASSLGNQPQHF; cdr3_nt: TGCGCCAGCAGCCTCGGGAATCAGCCCCAGCATTTT
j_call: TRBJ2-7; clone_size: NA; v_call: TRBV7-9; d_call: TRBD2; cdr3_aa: CASSPSGTFYEQYF; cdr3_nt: TGTGCCAGCAGCCCTAGCGGGACCTTTTACGAGCAGTACTTC
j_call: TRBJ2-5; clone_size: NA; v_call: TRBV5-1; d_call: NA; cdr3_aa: CASSNGPKETQYF; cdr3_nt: TGCGCCAGCAGCAACGGACCAAAAGAGACCCAGTACTTC